This T cell receptor (beta chain) was identified in a study of T cells in localized non-small cell lung cancer. Trimming took off 1 base at V and 1 base at J, with 7 bases between the two ends. CDR3 length: 13 amino acids. Germline V gives CDR1 SQVTM, CDR2 ANQGSEA. Assay used: immunoSEQ multiplex PCR; TCRdb lists only in-frame clones, some missing. The sample includes tens of thousands of clones, 80% to 90% of them seen just once. The sequenced sample was peripheral blood, obtained before any cancer treatment. This rearrangement joins TRBV29-1 to TRBJ1-1; no firm D call. The receptor's source is a woman aged 35-70 years with stage I lung adenocarcinoma. The CDR3 region is CSVEGAGNTEAFF. In DNA form, the CDR3 reads TGCAGCGTTGAAGGGGCGGGGAACACTGAAGCTTTCTTT. The full variable domain, completed using reference TRBV29-1 and TRBJ1-1, is SAVISQKPSRDICQRGTSLTIQCQVDSQVTMMFWYRQQPGQSLTLIATANQGSEATYESGFVIDKFPISRPNLTFSTLTVSNMSPEDSSIYLCSVEGAGNTEAFFGQGTRLTVV.